A selection of T cell receptor beta chains follows, all from one sample in a study of Ad26.COV2.S vaccination and SARS-CoV-2 variants. Data came from immunoSEQ multiplex PCR; TCRdb stores just in-frame clones and leaves some out. The sample carries roughly 510,000 clones, around 88% recorded once. Source: peripheral blood, taken in a trial of Ad26.COV2.S vaccine versus placebo. The source of these receptors is a person aged 18-60 years who received the Ad26.COV2.S COVID-19 vaccine or a placebo. Each CDR3 is given with its conserved first and last residue. Each record gives: J gene, D gene, V gene, clone size, CDR3 DNA, CDR3 protein. D genes are given only for firm matches. Expanded clones get a size class; other rows say once, few or many, or leave the size out.

j_gene: TRBJ2-1
d_gene: NA
v_gene: TRBV7-3
abundance: NA
CDR3nt: TGTGCCAGCAGCTTAACGGGGGTGCGTGAGCAGTTCTTC
CDR3aa: CASSLTGVREQFF

j_gene: TRBJ2-1
d_gene: TRBD2
v_gene: TRBV6-5
abundance: once
CDR3nt: TGTGCCGTGAGCGAGAGGGAGGGCCCCTGGGAGCAGTTCTTC
CDR3aa: CAVSEREGPWEQFF

j_gene: TRBJ2-5
d_gene: TRBD2
v_gene: TRBV19
abundance: NA
CDR3nt: TGTGCCAGTAGTCCCCGGACTAGCGGGACTTGGGGATTGCGTACGGAGACCCAGTACTTC
CDR3aa: CASSPRTSGTWGLRTETQYF

j_gene: TRBJ2-7
d_gene: TRBD1
v_gene: TRBV9
abundance: once
CDR3nt: TGTGCCAGCAGCGCTGGCTGGGACAGGGTGACCTACGAGCAGTACTTC
CDR3aa: CASSAGWDRVTYEQYF

j_gene: TRBJ1-2
d_gene: TRBD1
v_gene: TRBV7-2
abundance: once
CDR3nt: TGTGCCAGCAGCCCAGAGACAGGGAACTATGGCTACACCTTC
CDR3aa: CASSPETGNYGYTF

j_gene: TRBJ1-5
d_gene: TRBD1
v_gene: TRBV19
abundance: NA
CDR3nt: TGTGCCAGTAGTATAGGGCCGACAGGGGCCCAGCCCCAGCATTTT
CDR3aa: CASSIGPTGAQPQHF

j_gene: TRBJ2-7
d_gene: NA
v_gene: TRBV27
abundance: NA
CDR3nt: TGTGCCACCAAGGCATGGCAGGGGACCTACGAGCAGTACTTC
CDR3aa: CATKAWQGTYEQYF

j_gene: TRBJ2-3
d_gene: NA
v_gene: TRBV19
abundance: NA
CDR3nt: TGTGCCAGTAGTATAGCGTGGGGGATTACAGATACGCAGTATTTT
CDR3aa: CASSIAWGITDTQYF

j_gene: TRBJ1-2
d_gene: TRBD1
v_gene: TRBV28
abundance: NA
CDR3nt: TGTGCCAGCCGGACAGGGTATGGCTACACCTTC
CDR3aa: CASRTGYGYTF

j_gene: TRBJ2-7
d_gene: TRBD1
v_gene: TRBV3-1/TRBV3-2
abundance: NA
CDR3nt: TGTGCCAGCAGCCAGGCCGACAGGGGCCGCGTCTACTTC
CDR3aa: CASSQADRGRVYF

j_gene: TRBJ2-7
d_gene: NA
v_gene: TRBV5-1
abundance: few
CDR3nt: TGCGCCAGCAGCTCTTACCCCAGTTACGAGCAGTACTTC
CDR3aa: CASSSYPSYEQYF

j_gene: TRBJ1-5
d_gene: NA
v_gene: TRBV5-6
abundance: NA
CDR3nt: TGTGCCAGCAGCTTGTGGGGGGCAGGCGGCAATCAGCCCCAGCATTTT
CDR3aa: CASSLWGAGGNQPQHF

j_gene: TRBJ1-1
d_gene: NA
v_gene: TRBV5-6
abundance: NA
CDR3nt: TGTGCCAGCAAGGTAGTGGGGCCCGACCGAGAAGCTTTCTTT
CDR3aa: CASKVVGPDREAFF

j_gene: TRBJ2-3
d_gene: NA
v_gene: TRBV28
abundance: NA
CDR3nt: TGTGCCACGGGGGTAGATACGCAGTATTTT
CDR3aa: CATGVDTQYF

j_gene: TRBJ1-2
d_gene: NA
v_gene: TRBV5-1
abundance: NA
CDR3nt: TGCGCCAGCAGCGCGACGGGAGTTGGCTACACCTTC
CDR3aa: CASSATGVGYTF

j_gene: TRBJ1-6
d_gene: NA
v_gene: TRBV7-2
abundance: once
CDR3nt: TGTGCCAGCAGCTTAGTAGACAGTCCCGTCCACTTT
CDR3aa: CASSLVDSPVHF

j_gene: TRBJ2-7
d_gene: NA
v_gene: TRBV28
abundance: NA
CDR3nt: TGTGCCAGCAGTTTGATTGGGGGTTTGGAGCAGTACTTC
CDR3aa: CASSLIGGLEQYF

j_gene: TRBJ1-1
d_gene: TRBD1
v_gene: TRBV28
abundance: NA
CDR3nt: TGTGCCAGTACCGACAGGGTCACTGAAGCTTTCTTT
CDR3aa: CASTDRVTEAFF

j_gene: TRBJ1-5
d_gene: NA
v_gene: TRBV7-2
abundance: NA
CDR3nt: TGTGCCAGCAGCTCAGGGATTTATAGCAATCAGCCCCAGCATTTT
CDR3aa: CASSSGIYSNQPQHF

j_gene: TRBJ1-1
d_gene: NA
v_gene: TRBV27
abundance: NA
CDR3nt: TGTGCCAGCAGGCAAATACAGGGAGTGAACACTGAAGCTTTCTTT
CDR3aa: CASRQIQGVNTEAFF

j_gene: TRBJ1-5
d_gene: NA
v_gene: TRBV2
abundance: few
CDR3nt: TGTGCCAGCAGTGAAAATACAGAAGATCAGCCCCAGCATTTT
CDR3aa: CASSENTEDQPQHF

j_gene: TRBJ2-7
d_gene: NA
v_gene: TRBV21-1
abundance: NA
CDR3nt: TGTGCCAGCAGCAAAATTGGGGACAGGGTAGGCTACGAGCAGTACTTC
CDR3aa: CASSKIGDRVGYEQYF

j_gene: TRBJ1-1
d_gene: NA
v_gene: TRBV20-1
abundance: NA
CDR3nt: TGCAGTGCTATGGAGAACACTGAAGCTTTCTTT
CDR3aa: CSAMENTEAFF

j_gene: TRBJ2-1
d_gene: TRBD1
v_gene: TRBV2
abundance: NA
CDR3nt: TGTGGAACGACAGGGGCCTACAATGAGCAGTTCTTC
CDR3aa: CGTTGAYNEQFF

j_gene: TRBJ2-1
d_gene: NA
v_gene: TRBV24-1
abundance: NA
CDR3nt: TGTGCCACCAGGACACGGGGTGGCCATGAGCAGTTCTTC
CDR3aa: CATRTRGGHEQFF

j_gene: TRBJ1-6
d_gene: NA
v_gene: TRBV7-6
abundance: NA
CDR3nt: TGTGCCAGCAGCTTATGGACAGTAAATTCACCCCTCCACTTT
CDR3aa: CASSLWTVNSPLHF

j_gene: TRBJ2-1
d_gene: NA
v_gene: TRBV5-1
abundance: NA
CDR3nt: TGCGCCAGCAGGCCTGGGGCAGGGGCCCTCCGGGGCAATGAGCAGTTCTTC
CDR3aa: CASRPGAGALRGNEQFF

j_gene: TRBJ1-6
d_gene: NA
v_gene: TRBV9
abundance: NA
CDR3nt: TGTGCCAGCAGCCCGTCATCAAATTCACCCCTCCACTTT
CDR3aa: CASSPSSNSPLHF

j_gene: TRBJ1-2
d_gene: TRBD1
v_gene: TRBV30
abundance: few
CDR3nt: TGTGCCTGGAGTGTAACAGGACAGGGGGCTCGTGGCTACACCTTC
CDR3aa: CAWSVTGQGARGYTF

j_gene: TRBJ2-2
d_gene: NA
v_gene: TRBV28
abundance: NA
CDR3nt: TGTGCCAGCGAGGGGGGCCCATGGGTCGGGGAGCTGTTTTTT
CDR3aa: CASEGGPWVGELFF

j_gene: TRBJ1-1
d_gene: NA
v_gene: TRBV7-8
abundance: NA
CDR3nt: TGTGCCAGCAGCTTAGCCCTTACTGAAGCTTTCTTT
CDR3aa: CASSLALTEAFF

j_gene: TRBJ2-1
d_gene: TRBD1
v_gene: TRBV9
abundance: NA
CDR3nt: TGTGCCAGCAGCCCTCTGGGACAGGACTACAATGAGCAGTTCTTC
CDR3aa: CASSPLGQDYNEQFF

j_gene: TRBJ2-3
d_gene: NA
v_gene: TRBV19
abundance: NA
CDR3nt: TGTGCCAGTAGTAGTGGCGGATCAGCTGATACGCAGTATTTT
CDR3aa: CASSSGGSADTQYF

j_gene: TRBJ1-2
d_gene: NA
v_gene: TRBV28
abundance: NA
CDR3nt: TGTGCCAGCAGCCCCCCCCTGGGTGGCTACACCTTC
CDR3aa: CASSPPLGGYTF

j_gene: TRBJ2-1
d_gene: NA
v_gene: TRBV4-3
abundance: NA
CDR3nt: TGCGCCAGCAGCCAAGGGCGAGCTGAGCAGTTCTTC
CDR3aa: CASSQGRAEQFF

j_gene: TRBJ2-3
d_gene: NA
v_gene: TRBV2
abundance: NA
CDR3nt: TGTGCCAGCAGGAAAACGGTTCCTAGCACAGATACGCAGTATTTT
CDR3aa: CASRKTVPSTDTQYF

j_gene: TRBJ2-7
d_gene: NA
v_gene: TRBV6-5
abundance: NA
CDR3nt: TGTGCCAGCAGTATGGTGGGTTGGGCAGACGAGCAGTACTTC
CDR3aa: CASSMVGWADEQYF

j_gene: TRBJ2-2
d_gene: TRBD2
v_gene: TRBV2
abundance: NA
CDR3nt: TGTGCCAGCAGTGTAGCGGGAGGGATCGGGGAGCTGTTTTTT
CDR3aa: CASSVAGGIGELFF

j_gene: TRBJ1-4
d_gene: NA
v_gene: TRBV7-2
abundance: NA
CDR3nt: TGTGCCAGCAGCCCAAGGGGGGGCCCAGCAACTAATGAAAAACTGTTTTTT
CDR3aa: CASSPRGGPATNEKLFF

j_gene: TRBJ2-7
d_gene: NA
v_gene: TRBV24-1
abundance: NA
CDR3nt: TGTGCCACCAGTGTCCAAGGCGAGCAGTACTTC
CDR3aa: CATSVQGEQYF

j_gene: TRBJ2-1
d_gene: TRBD2
v_gene: TRBV5-4
abundance: NA
CDR3nt: TGTGCCAGCAGCTTGTCTAGCGGGAGGTACAATGAGCAGTTCTTC
CDR3aa: CASSLSSGRYNEQFF

j_gene: TRBJ2-7
d_gene: NA
v_gene: TRBV7-3
abundance: NA
CDR3nt: TGTGCCAGCAGCTTAAAGGGGGGGACCTCCTACGAGCAGTACTTC
CDR3aa: CASSLKGGTSYEQYF

j_gene: TRBJ2-3
d_gene: TRBD2
v_gene: TRBV5-1
abundance: NA
CDR3nt: TGCGCCAGCAGCTTGGCCCTCGGGAGGACAGATACGCAGTATTTT
CDR3aa: CASSLALGRTDTQYF

j_gene: TRBJ2-7
d_gene: TRBD1
v_gene: TRBV3-1/TRBV3-2
abundance: NA
CDR3nt: TGTGCCAGCAGCCAAGGATGGGACAGCTCCTACGAGCAGTACTTC
CDR3aa: CASSQGWDSSYEQYF

j_gene: TRBJ2-1
d_gene: NA
v_gene: TRBV29-1
abundance: NA
CDR3nt: TGCAGCGTCCGAAGAGAAGGGGGGAGCGTCTACAATGAGCAGTTCTTC
CDR3aa: CSVRREGGSVYNEQFF

j_gene: TRBJ1-2
d_gene: TRBD1
v_gene: TRBV30
abundance: few
CDR3nt: TGTGCCTGGAGTGGGGACAGATCTAACTATGGCTACACCTTC
CDR3aa: CAWSGDRSNYGYTF

j_gene: TRBJ2-1
d_gene: NA
v_gene: TRBV29-1
abundance: NA
CDR3nt: TGCAGCGTTGGGGCGGCAGACTCCTACAATGAGCAGTTCTTC
CDR3aa: CSVGAADSYNEQFF

j_gene: TRBJ1-5
d_gene: TRBD1
v_gene: TRBV28
abundance: NA
CDR3nt: TGTGCCAGCATTTGGGGACAGGGTCAGCCCCAGCATTTT
CDR3aa: CASIWGQGQPQHF

j_gene: TRBJ2-7
d_gene: TRBD1
v_gene: TRBV10-1
abundance: NA
CDR3nt: TGCGCCAGTACCTCCGGGACAGGGAGTAACTACGAGCAGTACTTC
CDR3aa: CASTSGTGSNYEQYF

j_gene: TRBJ1-3
d_gene: NA
v_gene: TRBV11-2
abundance: once
CDR3nt: TGTGCCAGCAGCTTAGATCCCTGGACTGGAAACACCATATATTTT
CDR3aa: CASSLDPWTGNTIYF

j_gene: TRBJ1-2
d_gene: NA
v_gene: TRBV27
abundance: NA
CDR3nt: TGTGCCAGCAGCCTAGAGGGCCGCAGCGGCTACACCTTC
CDR3aa: CASSLEGRSGYTF

j_gene: TRBJ2-1
d_gene: NA
v_gene: TRBV3-1/TRBV3-2
abundance: NA
CDR3nt: TGTGCCAGCAGCCAAGAATACCCGCCGCAGTTCTTC
CDR3aa: CASSQEYPPQFF

j_gene: TRBJ1-5
d_gene: NA
v_gene: TRBV6-5
abundance: NA
CDR3nt: TGTGCCACAAGTACAGCGTATAGCAATCAGCCCCAGCATTTT
CDR3aa: CATSTAYSNQPQHF

j_gene: TRBJ2-3
d_gene: TRBD2
v_gene: TRBV13
abundance: NA
CDR3nt: TGTGCCAGCAGCGCGGCGGGACTAGTTGTCACAGATACGCAGTATTTT
CDR3aa: CASSAAGLVVTDTQYF

j_gene: TRBJ2-2
d_gene: NA
v_gene: TRBV28
abundance: NA
CDR3nt: TGTGCCAGCAGTTCCCCGTCCGGGGGGCGCACCGGGGAGCTGTTTTTT
CDR3aa: CASSSPSGGRTGELFF